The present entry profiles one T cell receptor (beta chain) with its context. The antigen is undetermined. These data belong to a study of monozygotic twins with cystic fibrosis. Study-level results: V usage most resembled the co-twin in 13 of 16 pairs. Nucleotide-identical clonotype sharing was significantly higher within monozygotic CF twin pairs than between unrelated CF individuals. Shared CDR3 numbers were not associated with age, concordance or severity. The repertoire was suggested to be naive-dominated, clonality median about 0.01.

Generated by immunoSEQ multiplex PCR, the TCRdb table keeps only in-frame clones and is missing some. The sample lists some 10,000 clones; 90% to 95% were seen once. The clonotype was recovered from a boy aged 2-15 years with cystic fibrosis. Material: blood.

CDR3 loop: CAGGEGERNTEAFF. CDR3 coding DNA: TGTGCCGGGGGAGAGGGGGAAAGGAACACTGAAGCTTTCTTT. The V gene is TRBV2, the J gene TRBJ1-1; D is possibly TRBD1 (6 bases). This CDR3 has 14 residues. V was cut by 11 bases and J by 1 base, with 17 bases left in between. Germline CDR1 reads SNHLY; CDR2 reads FYNNEI.